This T cell receptor beta chain was identified in a study of shared T cell receptors in the human thymus. This clone was seen once. Compared with germline, one end of the junction differs, possibly owing to a read error. The CDR3 covers 13 residues. The assay was immunoSEQ multiplex PCR, and TCRdb's table has in-frame clones only and misses some. The data contain hundreds of thousands of clones, over 75% of them singletons. The same sample was also used in a study of human thymus T cells. That paper states: Resections removed during corrective heart surgery provided the thymus tissue used. Thymic repertoires of unrelated individuals were reported in related research to overlap highly.

The sample was thymocytes. The V and J genes are TRBV23-1 and TRBJ2-5; TRBD2 agrees at 11 bases. TRBV23-1 is known as an ORF, though its function is uncertain. The TCR sequence derives from a boy in the first two years of life with a congenital heart defect. Written as DNA, the CDR3 is TGCGCCAGCAGTCAAAAGGGACTAGCGGTAGTGAACTTC. This gives the protein CASSQKGLAVVNF.